A selection of T cell receptor beta chains follows, all from one sample in a study of blood T cell repertoires in COVID-19. This table comes from immunoSEQ multiplex PCR, and its TCRdb copy is limited to in-frame clones, with some not included. This table has under 200,000 clones, around 90% appearing once. Sequenced sample: peripheral blood. These receptors were collected from a man between 18 and 29 years old with acute or convalescent COVID-19. The CDR3 runs from the conserved cysteine through the conserved F or W. Fields, in order: D gene, V gene, clone size, J gene, CDR3 DNA, CDR3 protein. The D gene is left open where the match is weak. Where a row states a size, it is once, few, many or the class of an expanded clone; other rows omit it.

.	TRBV30	.	TRBJ1-2	TGTGCCTGGAGTGTTTACGGACAGAGAGTTAACTATGGCTACACCTTC	CAWSVYGQRVNYGYTF
TRBD2	TRBV3-1/TRBV3-2	.	TRBJ2-1	TGTGCCAGCAGCGAACTAGGGACTAGCGCTTACAATGAGCAGTTCTTC	CASSELGTSAYNEQFF
.	TRBV5-1	once	TRBJ1-1	TGCGCCAGCAGCTTGGACAGGGAGAATGAAGCTTTCTTT	CASSLDRENEAFF
.	TRBV6-5	.	TRBJ1-1	TGTGCCAGCAGTTACTCGAGGGGAGGCACTGAAGCTTTCTTT	CASSYSRGGTEAFF
.	TRBV5-4	.	TRBJ1-6	TGTGCCAGCAGCTTGGCCGCAGGGGTATCGAATTCACCCCTCCACTTT	CASSLAAGVSNSPLHF
.	TRBV5-4	.	TRBJ2-6	TGTGCCAGCAGCTCTCACAGAACTCTGACTGGGGCCAACGTCCTGACTTTC	CASSSHRTLTGANVLTF
.	TRBV12-5	.	TRBJ1-5	TGTGCTAGTGGTGGAGGGGGCAATCAGCCCCAGCATTTT	CASGGGGNQPQHF
TRBD1	TRBV5-1	.	TRBJ2-1	TGCGCCAGCAGCTTGGCGGACAGGGGCTCCTACAATGAGCAGTTCTTC	CASSLADRGSYNEQFF
.	TRBV5-1	few	TRBJ2-5	TGCGCCAGCAGCTGGGGGCAGGGTTACCAAGAGACCCAGTACTTC	CASSWGQGYQETQYF
.	TRBV2	.	TRBJ2-7	TGTGCCAGCAGTGAGTCGGGGTCCTACGAGCAGTACTTC	CASSESGSYEQYF